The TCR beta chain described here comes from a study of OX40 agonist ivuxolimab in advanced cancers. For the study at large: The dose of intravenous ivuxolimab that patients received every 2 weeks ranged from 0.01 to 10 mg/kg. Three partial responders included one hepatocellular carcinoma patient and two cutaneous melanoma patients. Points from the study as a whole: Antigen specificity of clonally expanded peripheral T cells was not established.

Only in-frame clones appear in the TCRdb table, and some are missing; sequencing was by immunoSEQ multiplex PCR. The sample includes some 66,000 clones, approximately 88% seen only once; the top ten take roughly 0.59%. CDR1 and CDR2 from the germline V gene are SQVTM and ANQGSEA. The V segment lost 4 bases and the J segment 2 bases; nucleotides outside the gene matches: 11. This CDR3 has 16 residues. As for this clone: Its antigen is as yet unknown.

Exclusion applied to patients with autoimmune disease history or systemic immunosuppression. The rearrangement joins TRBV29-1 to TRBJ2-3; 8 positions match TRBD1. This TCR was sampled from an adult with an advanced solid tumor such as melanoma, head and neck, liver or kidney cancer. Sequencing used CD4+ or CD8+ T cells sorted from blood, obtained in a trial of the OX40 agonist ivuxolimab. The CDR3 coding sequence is TGCAGCGTTGCTACAACAGGGGGTTCATACACAGATACGCAGTATTTT. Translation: CSVATTGGSYTDTQYF.